The clone carrying this TCR beta chain was detected only a few times. Its specificity is not known. Deletions cut 0 bases from V and 1 base from J, with 7 bases between. Germline V gene data show CDR1 as SGHRS and CDR2 as YFSETQ. The CDR3 runs to 14 residues. This entry is derived from a study of cytomegalovirus exposure and HLA in healthy donors. Study findings and constraints: Per a prior analysis, the majority of TCR beta V segments were productive roughly 90% or roughly 30% of the time. Most TCR sequences were rare, but some public TCRs occurred in many donors.

PCR used 60 Vbeta primers and 13 Jbeta primers. Libraries were prepared by immunoSEQ multiplex PCR; TCRdb keeps only in-frame clonotypes and omits some of them. Among 100,000 to 150,000 clones listed, just over 70% were seen once. The receptor's source is a woman aged 55-75 years in good health and CMV-seropositive. Sequenced: PBMCs. The genes are TRBV5-1 and TRBJ2-5, with D possibly matching TRBD2 (6 bases). In DNA, the CDR3 is TGCGCCAGCAGCTTGGTGGGGGGCCAAGAGACCCAGTACTTC. Residues: CASSLVGGQETQYF. The whole variable domain, remainder taken from reference TRBV5-1 and TRBJ2-5, is KAGVTQTPRYLIKTRGQQVTLSCSPISGHRSVSWYQQTPGQGLQFLFEYFSETQRNKGNFPGRFSGRQFSNSRSEMNVSTLELGDSALYLCASSLVGGQETQYFGPGTRLLVL.